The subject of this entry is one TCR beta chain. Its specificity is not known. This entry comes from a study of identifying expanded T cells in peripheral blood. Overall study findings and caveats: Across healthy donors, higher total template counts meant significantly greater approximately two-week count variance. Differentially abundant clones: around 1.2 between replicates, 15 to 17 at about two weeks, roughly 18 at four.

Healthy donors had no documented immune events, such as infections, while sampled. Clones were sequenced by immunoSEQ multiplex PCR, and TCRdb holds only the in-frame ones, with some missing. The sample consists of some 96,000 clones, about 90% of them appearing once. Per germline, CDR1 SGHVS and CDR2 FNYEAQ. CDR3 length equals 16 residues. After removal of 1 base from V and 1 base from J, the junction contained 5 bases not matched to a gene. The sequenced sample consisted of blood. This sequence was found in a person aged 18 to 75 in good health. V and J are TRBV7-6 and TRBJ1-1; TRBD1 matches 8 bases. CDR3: CASSLDQGAANTEAFF. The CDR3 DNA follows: TGTGCCAGCAGCTTAGATCAGGGGGCGGCGAACACTGAAGCTTTCTTT.